The 23 T cell receptor beta chains given below trace back to one sample, sequenced in a study of cytomegalovirus exposure and HLA in healthy donors. This PCR relied on a set of 60 Vbeta primers and 13 Jbeta primers. Sequenced by immunoSEQ multiplex PCR; TCRdb stores in-frame clones only, minus some. Among 140,000 to 150,000 clones, around 80% were seen once, and the ten largest hold around 2.9%. Specimen: PBMCs. The receptors derive from a female donor in good health and CMV-seronegative.

The V call is TRBV2, the J call TRBJ1-5, with unresolved D. Trimming left V 9 bases short and J 0 bases short, with 18 bases between. The CDR3 consists of 16 residues. Germline loops: CDR1 SNHLY, CDR2 FYNNEI. This CDR3 is CASETGSVYSNQPQHF. The CDR3 nucleotides are TGTGCCAGTGAGACTGGGAGTGTATATAGCAATCAGCCCCAGCATTTT.

This clone came up once. The chain is built from TRBV28 and TRBJ2-2; 7 nucleotides align to TRBD1. Germline values: CDR1 MDHEN, CDR2 SYDVKM. V was pared by 7 bases and J by 0 bases, with 5 bases of the junction left unmatched. CDR3 size: 15 residues. For the CDR3, the DNA is TGTGCCAGCAATACGGGGACAGCGAACACCGGGGAGCTGTTTTTT. Translation: CASNTGTANTGELFF.

The rearrangement links TRBV9 to TRBJ2-3; D might be TRBD1 (6 bases). Germline-derived CDR1 and CDR2 are SGDLS and YYNGEE. The V end was cut by 0 bases, the J end by 3 bases, with 11 bases between. This CDR3 comprises 15 residues. Here the CDR3 DNA reads TGTGCCAGCAGCGTAGAGGGGGTGAGAACAGATACGCAGTATTTT. Its translation is CASSVEGVRTDTQYF.

This chain links TRBV5-1 with TRBJ2-1; 15 nucleotides match TRBD2. CDR3 length: 17 residues. Germline assignment: CDR1 SGHRS and CDR2 YFSETQ. V lost 1 base, J lost 4 bases, and 3 bases stayed unmatched. This chain's CDR3 is CASSLRTSGRVYNEQFF. The CDR3 coding sequence is TGCGCCAGCAGCTTGAGGACTAGCGGGAGGGTGTACAATGAGCAGTTCTTC.

V is TRBV5-6 and J is TRBJ1-5; TRBD1 agrees at 8 bases. Per the germline V gene, CDR1 is SGHDT and CDR2 is YYEEEE. V lost 4 bases, J lost 5 bases, and 14 bases stayed unmatched. The CDR3 loop spans 17 amino acids. The CDR3 nucleotides read TGTGCCAGCAGCACAATGCTCCAGGGGGCTAACGATCAGCCCCAGCATTTT. This codes for CASSTMLQGANDQPQHF.

The chain has TRBV10-3 and TRBJ2-1, with 16 nucleotides matching TRBD2. The CDR3 runs to 16 residues. Germline loops: CDR1 ENHRY, CDR2 SYGVKD. The junction had 6 bases not matched to a gene; V was cut back by 11 bases and J by 2 bases. CDR3 sequence (DNA): TGTGCCCTTGGGACTAGCGGGAGGGATGCCTACAATGAGCAGTTCTTC. Protein product: CALGTSGRDAYNEQFF.

This sequence joins TRBV7-9 and TRBJ2-3; D unclear. Trimming took off 1 base at V and 0 bases at J, with 11 bases between the two ends. The CDR3 totals 16 residues. Germline assignment: CDR1 SEHNR and CDR2 FQNEAQ (reference sequence). Written as DNA, the CDR3 is TGTGCCAGCAGCTTAGAGCCGGTCGCTAGCACAGATACGCAGTATTTT. Its protein is CASSLEPVASTDTQYF.

J is TRBJ2-1 and V is TRBV9, with TRBD2 matching over 11 bases. CDR3 length: 18 residues. Unmatched junction bases numbered 11, after V lost 3 bases and J lost 3 bases. Germline lookup yields CDR1 SGDLS and CDR2 YYNGEE. The CDR3 loop is CASSAINSGGAFYNEQFF. In DNA, the CDR3 is TGTGCCAGCAGCGCAATAAATAGCGGGGGGGCTTTCTACAATGAGCAGTTCTTC. The variable domain in full, completed from reference TRBV9 and TRBJ2-1, reads DSGVTQTPKHLITATGQRVTLRCSPRSGDLSVYWYQQSLDQGLQFLIQYYNGEERAKGNILERFSAQQFPDLHSELNLSSLELGDSALYFCASSAINSGGAFYNEQFFGPGTRLTVL.

The gene calls are TRBV7-6 and TRBJ2-1; D remains ambiguous. CDR1 and CDR2 from the germline V gene are SGHVS and FNYEAQ. CDR3 length: 14 residues. The V gene lost 5 bases and the J gene lost 9 bases, with 17 bases spanning the gap. CDR3 coding DNA: TGTGCCAGCAGCCGTTTCGCTAGTTTGGGTGAGCAGTTCTTC. This gives the protein CASSRFASLGEQFF.

V is TRBV25-1 and J is TRBJ1-3; D is unresolved. The V gene's germline CDR1 is MGHDK and CDR2 SYGVNS. The CDR3 runs to 12 residues. V lost 3 bases, J lost 3 bases, and 3 bases lay in between. This CDR3 is CASSDVGNTIYF. CDR3 DNA: TGTGCCAGCAGTGACGTTGGAAACACCATATATTTT.

The rearrangement links TRBV19 to TRBJ2-2; TRBD2 matches 10 bases. CDR1 is LNHDA and CDR2 is SQIVND in the germline V gene (reference sequence). Trimming took 6 bases from V and 1 from J; bases not matched to a gene: 5. The CDR3 is made up of 16 amino acids. The CDR3 DNA sequence: TGTGCCAGTAGGGTTCCTAGCGGGGGGAACACCGGGGAGCTGTTTTTT. Amino acid sequence: CASRVPSGGNTGELFF. The full variable domain, rest sourced from reference TRBV19 and TRBJ2-2, is DGGITQSPKYLFRKEGQNVTLSCEQNLNHDAMYWYRQDPGQGLRLIYYSQIVNDFQKGDIAEGYSVSREKKESFPLTVTSAQKNPTAFYLCASRVPSGGNTGELFFGEGSRLTVL.

This clone occurred once. This chain connects TRBV4-1 to TRBJ2-1, with 7 bases that match TRBD2. This CDR3 has 16 amino acids. With V trimmed by 1 base and J by 5 bases, 8 bases remained unmatched. Germline CDR1 reads MGHRA; CDR2 reads YSYEKL. The CDR3 DNA reads as TGCGCCAGCAGCCAAGCCCTAAGCGGGGTGCACAATGAGCAGTTCTTC. It encodes CASSQALSGVHNEQFF.

The gene calls are TRBV4-1 and TRBJ1-2, with a possible D match to TRBD1 (6 bases). Trimming removed 1 base from V and 6 bases from J, with 12 bases in between. The germline V gene encodes CDR1 MGHRA and CDR2 YSYEKL. This CDR3 spans 14 amino acids. The CDR3 nucleotides read TGCGCCAGCAGCCAAGTCTACAGGGTTAATGGCTACACCTTC. Protein sequence: CASSQVYRVNGYTF.

This clone occurred a few times. J is TRBJ2-7 and V is TRBV6-1, with 12 bases that match TRBD1. This CDR3 has 14 residues. V was clipped by 4 bases and J by 7 bases; unmatched bases: 5. The germline V gene has CDR1 MNHNS and CDR2 SASEGT. CDR3 loop: CASSVGQGAREQYF. The CDR3 nucleotides are TGTGCCAGCAGTGTGGGACAGGGGGCGAGAGAGCAGTACTTC.

The chain has TRBV5-4 and TRBJ2-7; D unclear. The length of the CDR3 is 13 residues. CDR1 and CDR2 from the germline V gene are SGHNT and YYREEE (reference sequence). V was shortened by 4 bases and J by 1 base, with 9 bases between the two germline ends. The CDR3 nucleotides are TGTGCCAGCAGCCGCGAACCTTCCTACGAGCAGTACTTC. Encoded protein: CASSREPSYEQYF.

This clone was counted a single time. The chain recombines TRBV7-2 with TRBJ2-4, with D unclear. V was clipped by 6 bases and J by 1 base, with 13 bases between them. Germline-derived CDR1 and CDR2 are SGHTA and FQGNSA. This CDR3 comprises 15 residues. The CDR3 here is CASSPASGAKNIQYF. The CDR3 nucleotides are TGTGCCAGCAGTCCGGCCTCCGGGGCCAAAAACATTCAGTACTTC.

A few counts support this clone. This chain uses TRBV5-4 with TRBJ1-1; D possibly corresponds to TRBD1 (5 bases). Deletions cut 5 bases from V and 0 bases from J, with 23 bases between. CDR1 is SGHNT and CDR2 is YYREEE in the germline V gene (reference sequence). CDR3 length: 18 residues. CDR3 bases: TGTGCCAGCAGTTACTACGGGGCAGGGAGGCTCATGAACACTGAAGCTTTCTTT. Translated, it gives CASSYYGAGRLMNTEAFF. Full variable domain (outside the CDR3, taken from reference TRBV5-4 and TRBJ1-1): ETGVTQSPTHLIKTRGQQVTLRCSSQSGHNTVSWYQQALGQGPQFIFQYYREEENGRGNFPPRFSGLQFPNYSSELNVNALELDDSALYLCASSYYGAGRLMNTEAFFGQGTRLTVV.

V usage is TRBV7-2 and J usage is TRBJ1-2; TRBD1 matches 8 bases. J gave up 1 base and V 0 bases, and 7 bases lay outside the gene matches. This CDR3 comprises 17 residues. Germline CDR1 is SGHTA and CDR2 is FQGNSA. The CDR3 loop is CASSLAAGGARNYGYTF. CDR3 nucleotides: TGTGCCAGCAGCTTAGCGGCAGGGGGCGCGCGTAACTATGGCTACACCTTC. The full variable domain, completed using reference TRBV7-2 and TRBJ1-2, is GAGVSQSPSNKVTEKGKDVELRCDPISGHTALYWYRQSLGQGLEFLIYFQGNSAPDKSGLPSDRFSAERTGGSVSTLTIQRTQQEDSAVYLCASSLAAGGARNYGYTFGSGTRLTVV.

The chain links TRBV20-1 to TRBJ2-5; D gene ambiguous. V was pared by 6 bases and J by 5 bases, with 10 bases between. Looked up from germline, CDR1 is DFQATT and CDR2 is SNEGSKA (reference sequence). The CDR3 has 11 amino acids. The CDR3: CSAHKMETQYF. As DNA, the CDR3 is TGCAGTGCCCACAAAATGGAGACCCAGTACTTC.

This chain joins TRBV27 and TRBJ2-1, with 8 bases aligning to TRBD2. CDR3 size: 16 residues. Trimming at V came to 6 bases and at J to 4 bases, leaving 11 bases not matched to a gene. The germline gives CDR1 MNHEY, CDR2 SMNVEV (reference sequence). The CDR3 is CASSPRIAGMYNEQFF. The CDR3 DNA follows: TGTGCCAGCAGCCCCCGGATAGCGGGGATGTACAATGAGCAGTTCTTC.

The rearrangement joins TRBV5-6 to TRBJ1-1, with 7 nucleotides matching TRBD1. J lost 0 bases, V lost 2 bases, and 4 bases had no gene match. CDR3 length: 15 amino acids. Germline CDR1 reads SGHDT; CDR2 reads YYEEEE. The CDR3 DNA reads as TGTGCCAGCAGCTTACCACAGGGGATGAACACTGAAGCTTTCTTT. Its translation: CASSLPQGMNTEAFF. The full variable domain, its missing parts supplied by reference TRBV5-6 and TRBJ1-1, is DAGVTQSPTHLIKTRGQQVTLRCSPKSGHDTVSWYQQALGQGPQFIFQYYEEEERQRGNFPDRFSGHQFPNYSSELNVNALLLGDSALYLCASSLPQGMNTEAFFGQGTRLTVV.

This chain uses TRBV5-4 with TRBJ2-7, with D possibly matching TRBD2 (7 bases). Germline assignment: CDR1 SGHNT and CDR2 YYREEE (reference sequence). V was clipped by 4 bases and J by 0 bases, with 14 bases between them. There are 15 residues in the CDR3. The CDR3 sequence is CASSDSGGLSYEQYF. The CDR3 DNA follows: TGTGCCAGCAGCGACTCGGGGGGCCTCTCCTACGAGCAGTACTTC.

V usage is TRBV5-1 and J usage is TRBJ1-1; a weak D match, TRBD1 (5 bases). CDR3 length: 14 residues. Germline V gene sequence: CDR1 SGHRS, CDR2 YFSETQ. V was clipped by 0 bases and J by 1 base, with 7 bases between them. The CDR3 nucleotides read TGCGCCAGCAGCTTGGCGACAGCGAACACTGAAGCTTTCTTT. This gives the protein CASSLATANTEAFF.